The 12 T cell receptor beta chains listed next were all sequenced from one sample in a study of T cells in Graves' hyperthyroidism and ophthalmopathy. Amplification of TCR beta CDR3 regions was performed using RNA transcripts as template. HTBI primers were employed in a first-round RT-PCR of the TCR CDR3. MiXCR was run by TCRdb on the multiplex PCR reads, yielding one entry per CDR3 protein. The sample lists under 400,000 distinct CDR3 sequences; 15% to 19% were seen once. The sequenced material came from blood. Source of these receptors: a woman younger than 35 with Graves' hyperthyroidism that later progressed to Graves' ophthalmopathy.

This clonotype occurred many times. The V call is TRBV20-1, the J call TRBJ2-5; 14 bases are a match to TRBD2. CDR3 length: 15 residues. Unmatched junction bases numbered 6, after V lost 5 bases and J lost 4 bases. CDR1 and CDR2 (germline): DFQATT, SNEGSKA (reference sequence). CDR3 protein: CSAGTSGRVGETQYF. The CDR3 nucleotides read TGCAGTGCTGGGACTAGCGGGAGAGTAGGAGAGACCCAGTACTTC.

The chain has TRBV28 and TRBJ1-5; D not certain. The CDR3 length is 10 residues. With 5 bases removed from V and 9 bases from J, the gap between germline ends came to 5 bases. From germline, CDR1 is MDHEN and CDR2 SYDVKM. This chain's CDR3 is CASSPGPQHF. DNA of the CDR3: TGTGCCAGCAGTCCCGGGCCCCAGCATTTT.

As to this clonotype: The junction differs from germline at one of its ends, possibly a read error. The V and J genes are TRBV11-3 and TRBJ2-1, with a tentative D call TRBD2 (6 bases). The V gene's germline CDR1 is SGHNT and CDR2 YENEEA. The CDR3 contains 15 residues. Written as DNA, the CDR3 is TGTGCCAGCAGCTCGGGACTGAGCTCCTACAATGAGCAGCTCTTC. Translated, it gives CASSSGLSSYNEQLF.

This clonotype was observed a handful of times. CDR3 residues: CASGYGNSPLHF. The CDR3 nucleotides are TGTGCCTCGGGGTATGGGAATTCACCCCTCCACTTT. The chain recombines TRBV7-9 with TRBJ1-6; no definite D call. Germline V gene data show CDR1 as SEHNR and CDR2 as FQNEAQ (reference sequence). The CDR3 runs to 12 residues. Trimming cost V 11 bases and J 7 bases, with 12 bases left between them. Drawing the rest from reference TRBV7-9 and TRBJ1-6, the complete variable domain is DTGVSQNPRHKITKRGQNVTFRCDPISEHNRLYWYRQTLGQGPEFLTYFQNEAQLEKSRLLSDRFSAERPKGSFSTLEIQRTEQGDSAMYLCASGYGNSPLHFGNGTRLTVT.

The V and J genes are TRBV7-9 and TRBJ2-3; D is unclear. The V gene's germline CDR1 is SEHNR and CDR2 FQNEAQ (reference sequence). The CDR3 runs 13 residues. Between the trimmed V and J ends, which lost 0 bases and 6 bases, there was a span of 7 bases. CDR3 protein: CASSLAAWDTQYF. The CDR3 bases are TGTGCCAGCAGCTTAGCCGCTTGGGATACGCAGTATTTT.

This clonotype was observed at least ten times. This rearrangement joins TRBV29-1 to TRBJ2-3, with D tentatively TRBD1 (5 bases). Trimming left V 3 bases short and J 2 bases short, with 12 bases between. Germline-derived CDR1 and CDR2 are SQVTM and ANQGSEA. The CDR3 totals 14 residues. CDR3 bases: TGCAGCGTTGATGGGGCGCCACTCACAGATACGCAGTATTTT. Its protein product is CSVDGAPLTDTQYF.

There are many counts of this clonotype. This chain's CDR3 is CASTGTSDNYEQYF. DNA for the CDR3: TGTGCCAGCACCGGGACTAGCGACAACTACGAGCAGTACTTC. V usage is TRBV12-3 or TRBV12-4 and J usage is TRBJ2-7; 10 positions match TRBD2. V was clipped by 7 bases and J by 3 bases; unmatched bases: 6. The CDR3 extends over 14 amino acids.

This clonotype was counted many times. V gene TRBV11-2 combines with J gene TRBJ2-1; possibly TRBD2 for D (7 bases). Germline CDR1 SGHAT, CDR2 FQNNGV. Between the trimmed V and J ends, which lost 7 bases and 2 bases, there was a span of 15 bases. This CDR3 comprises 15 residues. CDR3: CASKGGDKPYNEQFF. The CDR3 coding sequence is TGTGCCAGCAAGGGAGGGGACAAGCCCTACAATGAGCAGTTCTTC.

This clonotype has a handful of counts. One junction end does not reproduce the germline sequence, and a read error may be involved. Written as DNA, the CDR3 is TGCCTCATCTCCCGGGACAGGGGGCTGGAGACCCAGTACTTC. Protein sequence: CLISRDRGLETQYF. The rearrangement uses TRBV24-1 and TRBJ2-5; 12 positions match TRBD1. Germline V gene sequence: CDR1 KGHDR, CDR2 SFDVKD. This CDR3 is built from 14 residues.

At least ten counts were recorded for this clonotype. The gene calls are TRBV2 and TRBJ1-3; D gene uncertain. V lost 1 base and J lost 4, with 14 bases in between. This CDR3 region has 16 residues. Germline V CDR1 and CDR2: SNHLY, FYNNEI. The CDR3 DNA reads TGTGCCAGCAGTGAAGAAGGAGCGGGAAACGGAAACACCATATATTTT. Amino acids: CASSEEGAGNGNTIYF.

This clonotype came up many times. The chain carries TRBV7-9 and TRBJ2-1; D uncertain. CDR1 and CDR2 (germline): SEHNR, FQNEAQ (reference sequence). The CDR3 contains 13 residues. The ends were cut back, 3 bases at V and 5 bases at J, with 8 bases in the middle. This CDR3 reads CASSFGANNEQFF. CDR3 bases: TGTGCCAGCAGCTTCGGAGCTAACAATGAGCAGTTCTTC. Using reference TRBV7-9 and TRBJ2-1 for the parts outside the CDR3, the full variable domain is DTGVSQNPRHKITKRGQNVTFRCDPISEHNRLYWYRQTLGQGPEFLTYFQNEAQLEKSRLLSDRFSAERPKGSFSTLEIQRTEQGDSAMYLCASSFGANNEQFFGPGTRLTVL.

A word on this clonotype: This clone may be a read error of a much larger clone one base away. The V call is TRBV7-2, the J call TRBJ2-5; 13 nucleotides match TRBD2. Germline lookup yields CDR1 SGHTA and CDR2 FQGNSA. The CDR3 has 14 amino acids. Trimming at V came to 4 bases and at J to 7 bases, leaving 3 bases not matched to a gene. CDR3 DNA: TGTGCCAGCAGCTGGACTAGCGGGAGAGGGACCCAGTACTTC. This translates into CASSWTSGRGTQYF.